This is a list of T cell receptor beta chains from one sample in a study of regulatory T cells in long-lasting Graves disease. TCRdb used MiXCR to reprocess the multiplex PCR reads, holding one entry per CDR3 protein. The sample carries some 340,000 distinct CDR3 sequences, roughly 25% recorded once. The sequences come from peripheral blood mononuclear cells (PBMCs), collected when the disease was refractory, from a patient treated with antithyroid drugs. The receptors shown here come from a woman aged 40 to 50 with Graves disease. The CDR3 runs from the conserved cysteine through the conserved F or W. D genes are given only for firm matches. Rows may omit the clone size; those that give it use once, few, many or a size class.

clone_size,d_call,v_call,j_call,cdr3_aa,cdr3_nt
NA,NA,TRBV20-1,TRBJ1-6,CSARGPSYSPLHF,TGCAGTGCTAGAGGTCCGTCCTATTCACCCCTCCACTTT
NA,NA,TRBV5-8,TRBJ2-3,CASSLGTAWGDTQYF,TGTGCCAGCAGCTTGGGGACAGCCTGGGGGGATACGCAGTATTTT
NA,NA,TRBV11-2,TRBJ2-1,CASSLGYGGHDEQFF,TGTGCCAGCAGCTTAGGGTATGGGGGTCACGATGAGCAGTTCTTC
many,TRBD1,TRBV28,TRBJ2-2,CASSHHRGSVAGELFF,TGTGCCAGCAGTCACCACAGGGGATCGGTGGCCGGGGAGCTGTTTTTT
NA,NA,TRBV6-5,TRBJ2-5,CASSWTELEETQYF,TGTGCCAGCAGTTGGACAGAACTTGAGGAGACCCAGTACTTC
many,TRBD1,TRBV28,TRBJ2-5,CATRGQRWAAQYF,TGTGCCACCAGGGGACAGCGCTGGGCGGCCCAGTACTTC
many,NA,TRBV6-1,TRBJ1-1,CASWRTNGEAFF,TGTGCCAGCTGGAGGACCAACGGTGAAGCTTTCTTT
NA,NA,TRBV28,TRBJ1-5,CASRPGWSNQPQHF,TGTGCCAGCCGGCCGGGGTGGAGCAATCAGCCCCAGCATTTT
few,NA,TRBV12-3/TRBV12-4,TRBJ2-7,CASSPNRPFGSSYEQYF,TGTGCCAGCAGTCCAAACCGTCCCTTCGGGAGCTCCTACGAGCAGTACTTC
few,TRBD1,TRBV11-2,TRBJ1-3,CASSPSPGQGGFYGDTIYF,TGTGCCAGCAGCCCGTCCCCAGGACAGGGCGGTTTTTACGGAGACACCATATATTTT
NA,TRBD1,TRBV10-3,TRBJ2-5,CAISEIRGRETQYF,TGTGCCATCAGTGAGATCAGGGGGCGAGAGACCCAGTACTTC
NA,NA,TRBV20-1,TRBJ1-1,CSARDRRSSNTEAFF,TGCAGTGCTAGAGATCGTCGATCCTCGAACACTGAAGCTTTCTTT
once,TRBD1,TRBV19,TRBJ2-7,CASSMTGGNEQYF,TGTGCCAGTAGTATGACAGGGGGGAACGAGCAGTACTTC
few,NA,TRBV5-6,TRBJ1-1,CASSLGWGANTEAFF,TGTGCCAGCAGCTTGGGGTGGGGCGCGAACACTGAAGCTTTCTTT
many,NA,TRBV29-1,TRBJ1-3,CSVEDRRRAYF,TGCAGCGTTGAAGATCGGCGGAGGGCATATTTT
NA,NA,TRBV7-9,TRBJ2-4,CASSQQGGGNIQYF,TGTGCCAGCAGCCAGCAGGGGGGGGGAAACATTCAGTACTTC
few,NA,TRBV5-4,TRBJ2-5,CASSFSGRKQETQYF,TGTGCCAGCAGCTTCAGCGGGCGCAAACAAGAGACCCAGTACTTC
many,TRBD1,TRBV7-9,TRBJ1-1,CASSLGQGARLDTEAFF,TGTGCCAGCAGCCTCGGACAGGGGGCCCGGTTGGACACTGAAGCTTTCTTT
many,NA,TRBV7-8,TRBJ2-4,CASSPMAPHGGFQYF,TGTGCCAGCAGCCCCATGGCGCCCCACGGAGGTTTTCAGTACTTC
NA,NA,TRBV11-2,TRBJ2-1,CASSPLTHSYNEQFF,TGTGCCAGCAGCCCGTTGACCCACTCCTACAATGAGCAGTTCTTC
many,NA,TRBV6-1,TRBJ1-6,CASRPTPGHNNSPLHF,TGTGCCAGCAGACCGACCCCGGGACATAATAATTCACCCCTCCACTTT
NA,TRBD1,TRBV5-1,TRBJ1-3,CASSLAAQGSSGNTIYF,TGCGCCAGCAGCTTGGCCGCACAGGGGAGCTCTGGAAACACCATATATTTT
NA,TRBD2,TRBV20-1,TRBJ2-7,CSARSGTSGRMGEQYF,TGCAGTGCTAGATCTGGGACTAGCGGGAGAATGGGCGAGCAGTACTTC
few,NA,TRBV5-1,TRBJ1-1,CASSLDQKDFFDTEAFF,TGCGCCAGCAGCTTGGACCAGAAGGACTTTTTCGACACTGAAGCTTTCTTT
many,NA,TRBV6-2/TRBV6-3,TRBJ1-2,CASSWDTGYGYTF,TGTGCCAGCAGTTGGGACACTGGCTATGGCTACACCTTC
few,NA,TRBV7-9,TRBJ2-5,CATGGRGETQYF,TGTGCCACCGGGGGGCGAGGAGAGACCCAGTACTTC
few,TRBD2,TRBV3-1,TRBJ2-7,CASSQVRAGWYEQYF,TGTGCCAGCAGCCAAGTAAGAGCGGGATGGTACGAGCAGTACTTC
NA,TRBD1,TRBV27,TRBJ2-7,CASSYGTEIHEQYF,TGTGCCAGCAGTTACGGGACAGAGATCCACGAGCAGTACTTC
few,TRBD2,TRBV5-1,TRBJ2-7,CASSLPGSGNEQYF,TGCGCCAGCAGCCTCCCCGGCAGCGGGAACGAGCAGTACTTC
few,TRBD1,TRBV12-5,TRBJ1-1,CASAPGRDRGRGTEAFF,TGTGCTAGTGCCCCCGGAAGGGACAGGGGAAGGGGCACTGAAGCTTTCTTT
NA,NA,TRBV18,TRBJ1-6,CASSPEQGPWSPLHF,TGTGCCAGCTCACCGGAACAGGGTCCATGGTCACCCCTCCACTTT
many,NA,TRBV6-9,TRBJ2-2,CASSLGGMWRNTGELFF,TGTGCCAGCAGTTTAGGGGGGATGTGGCGGAACACCGGGGAGCTGTTTTTT
NA,NA,TRBV7-8,TRBJ1-2,CASSLEVRFYYGYTF,TGTGCCAGCAGCTTAGAGGTGCGGTTTTACTATGGCTACACCTTC
NA,NA,TRBV14,TRBJ1-1,CASSHRWGRNTEAFF,TGTGCCAGCAGCCATCGGTGGGGTCGTAACACTGAAGCTTTCTTT
many,NA,TRBV7-8,TRBJ2-7,CASSLVGSNYEQYF,TGTGCCAGCAGCTTAGTGGGTAGTAACTACGAGCAGTACTTC
many,NA,TRBV6-1,TRBJ1-2,CASRGRYSHGYTF,TGTGCCAGCAGGGGCAGATACTCCCATGGCTACACCTTC
NA,TRBD2,TRBV20-1,TRBJ2-3,CSAPTSGDTQYF,TGCAGTGCTCCGACTAGCGGAGATACGCAGTATTTT
many,NA,TRBV25-1,TRBJ2-7,CASSEQGGSYEQYF,TGTGCCAGCAGTGAACAAGGGGGTTCGTACGAGCAGTACTTC
NA,NA,TRBV4-1,TRBJ1-1,CASDSNGGTEAFF,TGCGCCAGCGATTCAAACGGAGGCACTGAAGCTTTCTTT
many,NA,TRBV10-3,TRBJ1-3,CAISEGGDPGNTIYF,TGTGCCATCAGTGAAGGGGGGGACCCTGGAAACACCATATATTTT
NA,TRBD2,TRBV5-6,TRBJ2-4,CASSLELAGARNIQYF,TGTGCCAGCAGCTTGGAACTAGCGGGAGCGAGGAACATTCAGTACTTC
few,NA,TRBV10-3,TRBJ1-5,CASSWTIASNQPQHF,TGTGCCAGCAGTTGGACAATAGCTAGCAATCAGCCCCAGCATTTT
few,NA,TRBV10-3,TRBJ2-6,CAISDLSGTKFPSGANVLTF,TGTGCCATCAGTGACCTTTCCGGGACAAAATTTCCCTCTGGGGCCAACGTCCTGACTTTC
many,NA,TRBV6-1,TRBJ1-1,CASRPLQRNTEAFF,TGTGCCAGCAGACCACTCCAGAGGAACACTGAAGCTTTCTTT
many,TRBD1,TRBV12-3/TRBV12-4,TRBJ1-5,CASSTGGWGNQPQHF,TGTGCCAGCAGTACAGGGGGCTGGGGCAATCAGCCCCAGCATTTT
NA,TRBD1,TRBV20-1,TRBJ2-6,CSAVGQPNVLTF,TGCAGTGCCGTGGGACAGCCCAACGTCCTGACTTTC
many,TRBD2,TRBV11-2,TRBJ2-1,CASSGGLAGGGGNEQFF,TGTGCCAGCAGCGGAGGACTAGCGGGAGGGGGAGGGAATGAGCAGTTCTTC
few,NA,TRBV11-2,TRBJ2-7,CASSLMSAASYEQYF,TGTGCCAGCAGCTTGATGTCTGCTGCTTCCTACGAGCAGTACTTC
few,NA,TRBV11-1,TRBJ2-1,CASSPDNSYNEQFF,TGTGCCAGCAGCCCCGACAACTCCTACAATGAGCAGTTCTTC
many,NA,TRBV12-3/TRBV12-4,TRBJ1-5,CASSLGGGGNSNQPQHF,TGTGCCAGCAGTCTAGGGGGTGGCGGTAATAGCAATCAGCCCCAGCATTTT
few,TRBD1,TRBV7-6,TRBJ1-1,CASSLSWDRVSTQGAFF,TGTGCCAGCAGCTTGAGCTGGGACAGGGTTTCCACCCAGGGGGCTTTCTTT
many,TRBD1,TRBV6-1,TRBJ1-3,CASRGQGPSGNTIYF,TGTGCCAGCAGGGGACAGGGTCCCTCTGGAAACACCATATATTTT
many,NA,TRBV2,TRBJ1-6,CASSSNGDSPLHF,TGTGCCAGCAGTTCCAACGGGGATTCACCCCTCCACTTT
many,NA,TRBV28,TRBJ2-4,CASSLSGYQNIQYF,TGTGCCAGCAGTTTAAGTGGGTACCAAAACATTCAGTACTTC
NA,NA,TRBV28,TRBJ2-7,CASSLLVSEQYF,TGTGCCAGCAGCCTACTAGTTTCCGAGCAGTACTTC